Each of the 13 T cell receptor beta chains below was sequenced from the same sample in a study of sequential checkpoint blockade in melanoma. As to treatment: randomized to nivolumab then ipilimumab (arm A) or the reverse (arm B). Repertoires were generated with immunoSEQ multiplex PCR, while TCRdb's copy carries only in-frame clones and drops some. Of tens of thousands of clones listed, about nine tenths are singletons. This specimen was CD8+ T cells sorted from blood (inferred from file names), taken from a patient given nivolumab and ipilimumab in sequence. Receptors originate from a human donor with melanoma.

This chain links TRBV7-8 with TRBJ1-2; 7 bases align to TRBD1. The ends lost 4 bases at V and 8 bases at J; junction bases unmatched: 13. The CDR3 is 15 residues long. Looked up from germline, CDR1 is SGHVS and CDR2 is FQNEAQ. CDR3 residues: CASSWGLQGVGGYTF. In DNA form, the CDR3 reads TGTGCCAGCAGCTGGGGCCTCCAGGGGGTCGGCGGCTACACCTTC.

This chain uses TRBV9 with TRBJ2-1; TRBD2 matches 8 bases. Per germline, CDR1 SGDLS and CDR2 YYNGEE. V shed 0 bases, J shed 5 bases, and the junction held 4 bases outside the gene matches. This CDR3 is built from 15 residues. The CDR3 sequence is CASSVVASGHNEQFF. DNA of the CDR3: TGTGCCAGCAGCGTAGTTGCTAGCGGGCACAATGAGCAGTTCTTC. Full variable domain (outside the CDR3, taken from reference TRBV9 and TRBJ2-1): DSGVTQTPKHLITATGQRVTLRCSPRSGDLSVYWYQQSLDQGLQFLIQYYNGEERAKGNILERFSAQQFPDLHSELNLSSLELGDSALYFCASSVVASGHNEQFFGPGTRLTVL.

This chain uses TRBV27 with TRBJ2-7, with 7 nucleotides matching TRBD1. Germline CDR1 reads MNHEY; CDR2 reads SMNVEV (reference sequence). The CDR3 has 16 residues. V was pared by 0 bases and J by 5 bases, with 10 bases of the junction left unmatched. The CDR3 loop reads CASSLSGTAQTDEQYF. The CDR3 DNA reads as TGTGCCAGCAGTTTATCAGGGACAGCCCAGACCGACGAGCAGTACTTC.

The rearrangement joins TRBV19 to TRBJ1-3, with D uncertain. This CDR3 comprises 14 residues. Per germline, CDR1 LNHDA and CDR2 SQIVND (reference sequence). The V gene lost 8 bases and the J gene lost 3 bases, with 14 bases spanning the gap. The CDR3 spells CASLIGGGGNTIYF. DNA for the CDR3: TGTGCCAGTCTTATCGGCGGAGGTGGAAACACCATATATTTT.

This clone has only one observation. The genes are TRBV7-9 and TRBJ1-5; D is perhaps TRBD1 (5 bases). Germline V gene data show CDR1 as SEHNR and CDR2 as FQNEAQ (reference sequence). V gave up 4 bases and J gave up 0 bases, with 10 bases separating them. The CDR3 runs to 15 residues. This CDR3 is CASSSGLNSNQPQHF. The CDR3 DNA sequence: TGTGCCAGCAGCTCGGGACTGAATAGCAATCAGCCCCAGCATTTT.

The chain is built from TRBV19 and TRBJ2-2, with 8 positions matching TRBD2. J lost 9 bases, V lost 9 bases, and 12 bases had no gene match. Germline V gives CDR1 LNHDA, CDR2 SQIVND (reference sequence). This CDR3 has 14 amino acids. Written as DNA, the CDR3 is TGTGCCAGCATTCCCGGGACTAGTCCCCGGGAGCTGTTTTTT. It is translated as CASIPGTSPRELFF.

The chain employs TRBV28 and TRBJ1-2; TRBD1 agrees at 7 bases. Trimming cost V 5 bases and J 4 bases; bases outside gene matches: 4. This CDR3 comprises 13 residues. Germline V gene lookup returns CDR1 MDHEN and CDR2 SYDVKM. The CDR3, as DNA: TGTGCCAGCAGTCGACAGGGCGGCTATGGCTACACCTTC. Encoded protein: CASSRQGGYGYTF.

The rearrangement joins TRBV5-4 to TRBJ2-7, with D tentatively TRBD2 (5 bases). CDR3 length: 13 residues. V was pared by 2 bases and J by 7 bases, with 13 bases between. CDR1 is SGHNT and CDR2 is YYREEE in the germline V gene (reference sequence). Here the CDR3 DNA reads TGTGCCAGCAGCTTCAGGACTTATGGGGAGCAGTACTTC. This encodes CASSFRTYGEQYF.

The gene calls are TRBV29-1 and TRBJ2-7; D is ambiguous. With 5 bases removed from V and 2 bases from J, the gap between germline ends came to 7 bases. Germline CDR1 is SQVTM and CDR2 is ANQGSEA. This CDR3 comprises 11 residues. CDR3 nucleotides: TGCAGCGTTACAACTACCTACGAGCAGTACTTC. Its translation is CSVTTTYEQYF.

For this clone: One end of the junction varies from germline; a read error may be responsible. This sample also contains other DNA sequences that code for the same CDR3. The gene calls are TRBV28 and TRBJ1-1, with 8 bases lining up with TRBD1. This CDR3 spans 15 amino acids. CDR1 is MDHEN and CDR2 is SYDVKM in the germline V gene. This CDR3 is CASSPWTGTDTEAFF. In DNA form, the CDR3 reads TGTGCCAGCAGTCCCTGGACAGGGACGGACACCGAAGCTTTCTTT.

This clone was detected once. This chain connects TRBV5-4 to TRBJ1-2; D gene uncertain. Germline lookup yields CDR1 SGHNT and CDR2 YYREEE (reference sequence). This CDR3 is built from 14 residues. With 0 bases removed from V and 5 bases from J, the gap between germline ends came to 11 bases. CDR3 DNA sequence: TGTGCCAGCAGCTTGGTTCCCCAGGCGTATGGCTACACCTTC. Protein: CASSLVPQAYGYTF.

This clone has only a few counts. J is TRBJ2-1 and V is TRBV6-4; the match to TRBD1 covers 7 bases. The germline gives CDR1 MRHNA, CDR2 SNTAGT. The V gene end was trimmed by 0 bases and the J gene end by 8 bases; junction bases not matched to a gene: 4. The CDR3 sequence is 14 residues long. CDR3 bases: TGTGCCAGCAGTGACTCAACAGGGGATTATGAGCAGTTCTTC. The encoded protein is CASSDSTGDYEQFF.

The chain combines TRBV7-9 with TRBJ1-2; TRBD1 aligns across 9 bases. The CDR3 runs 16 residues. Per germline, CDR1 SEHNR and CDR2 FQNEAQ (reference sequence). V lost 3 bases and J lost 0; bases outside the gene matches: 5. Here the CDR3 DNA reads TGTGCCAGCAGCTTGGTGGACAGGGGCGCTAACTATGGCTACACCTTC. Translating it yields CASSLVDRGANYGYTF. Complete variable domain (other parts from reference TRBV7-9 and TRBJ1-2): DTGVSQNPRHKITKRGQNVTFRCDPISEHNRLYWYRQTLGQGPEFLTYFQNEAQLEKSRLLSDRFSAERPKGSFSTLEIQRTEQGDSAMYLCASSLVDRGANYGYTFGSGTRLTVV.